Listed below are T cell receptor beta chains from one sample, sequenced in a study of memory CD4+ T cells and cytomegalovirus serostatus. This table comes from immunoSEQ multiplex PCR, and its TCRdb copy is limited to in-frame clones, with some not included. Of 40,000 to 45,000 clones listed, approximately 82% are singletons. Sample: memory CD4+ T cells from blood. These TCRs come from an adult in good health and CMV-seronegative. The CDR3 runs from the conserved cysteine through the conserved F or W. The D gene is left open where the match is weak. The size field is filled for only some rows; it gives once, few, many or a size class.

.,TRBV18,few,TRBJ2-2,TGTGCCAGCTCACCAGACCTCGAGGCCGGGGAGCTGTTTTTT,CASSPDLEAGELFF
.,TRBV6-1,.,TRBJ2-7,TGTGCCAGCAGTTATGGAGGGGAGCAGTACTTC,CASSYGGEQYF
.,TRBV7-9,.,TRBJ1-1,TGTGCCAGCAGCGAGACCAACACTGAAGCTTTCTTT,CASSETNTEAFF
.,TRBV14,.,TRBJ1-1,TGTGCCAGCAGGGGCGCCACTGAAGCTTTCTTT,CASRGATEAFF
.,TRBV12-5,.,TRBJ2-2,TGTGCTAGTGGTTTGGCGGGACGGGCCGGGGAGCTGTTTTTT,CASGLAGRAGELFF
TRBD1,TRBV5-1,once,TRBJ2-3,TGCGCCACTTCGGGACAGGGCGGCACAGATACGCAGTATTTT,CATSGQGGTDTQYF
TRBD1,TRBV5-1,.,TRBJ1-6,TGCGCCAGCAGCTTGGCAGGGGGCGCCGGATCACCCCTCCACTTT,CASSLAGGAGSPLHF
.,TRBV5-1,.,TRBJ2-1,TGCGCCAGCAGGGACGGAAACTCCTACAATGAGCAGTTCTTC,CASRDGNSYNEQFF
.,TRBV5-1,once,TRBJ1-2,TGCGCCAGCAGCTTGGAGTCACCAAACTATGGCTACACCTTC,CASSLESPNYGYTF
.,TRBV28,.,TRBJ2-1,TGTGCCAGCAGTTTATGGGGAGTCGCTTACAATGAGCAGTTCTTC,CASSLWGVAYNEQFF
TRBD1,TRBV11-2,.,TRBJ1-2,TGTGCTAGCAGGACTGAGGGGGCGTATGGCTACACCTTC,CASRTEGAYGYTF
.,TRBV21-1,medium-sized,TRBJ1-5,TGTGCCAGCAGCACCGGAGGGGCACAGGGGGTAGATCAGCCCCAGCATTTT,CASSTGGAQGVDQPQHF
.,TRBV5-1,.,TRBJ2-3,TGCGCCAGCAGCTTGGGAGGCCGGGGGCCCACAGATACGCAGTATTTT,CASSLGGRGPTDTQYF
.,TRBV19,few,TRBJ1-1,TGTGCCAGTAGTAACCATGAGAACACTGAAGCTTTCTTT,CASSNHENTEAFF
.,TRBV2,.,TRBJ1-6,TGTGCCAGCAGTGAGGCCAGGATAGGATCACCCCTCCACTTT,CASSEARIGSPLHF
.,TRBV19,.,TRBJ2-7,TGTGCCAGTAGAAGGGACCACTCCTACGAGCAGTACTTC,CASRRDHSYEQYF
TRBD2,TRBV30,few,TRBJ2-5,TGTGCCTGGAGCACCGGGGGGGCCCGGGGAGAGACCCAGTACTTC,CAWSTGGARGETQYF
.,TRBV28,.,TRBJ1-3,TGTGCCAGCAGTACGGGACACCCAGCTGGAAACACCATATATTTT,CASSTGHPAGNTIYF
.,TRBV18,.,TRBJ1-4,TGTGCCAGCTCGCCGACTACTGACAAAGAACTGTTTTTT,CASSPTTDKELFF
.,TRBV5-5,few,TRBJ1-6,TGTGCCAGCAGCTCCGGACACTCCGCGAATAATTCACCCCTCCACTTT,CASSSGHSANNSPLHF